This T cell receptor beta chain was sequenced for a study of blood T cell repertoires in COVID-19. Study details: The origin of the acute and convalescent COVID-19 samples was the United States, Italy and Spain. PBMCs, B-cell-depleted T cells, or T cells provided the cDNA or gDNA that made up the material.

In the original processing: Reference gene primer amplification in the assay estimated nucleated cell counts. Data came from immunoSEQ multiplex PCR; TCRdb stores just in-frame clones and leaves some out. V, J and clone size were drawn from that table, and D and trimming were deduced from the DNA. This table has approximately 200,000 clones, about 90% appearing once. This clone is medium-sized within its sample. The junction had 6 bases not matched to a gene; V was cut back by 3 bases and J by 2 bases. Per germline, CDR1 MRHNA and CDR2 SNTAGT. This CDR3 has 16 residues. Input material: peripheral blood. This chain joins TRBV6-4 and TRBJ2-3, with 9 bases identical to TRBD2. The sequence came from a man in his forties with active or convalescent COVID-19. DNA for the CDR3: TGTGCCAGCAGTGAGGCCCGGACTAGCGACACAGATACGCAGTATTTT. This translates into CASSEARTSDTDTQYF.